This T cell receptor (beta chain) was documented in a study of blood T cell repertoires in COVID-19. Study summary: The United States, Italy and Spain were the sources of the acute and convalescent COVID-19 samples.

Original methodology: It was from reference gene primer amplification that nucleated cell counts were estimated. Data came from immunoSEQ multiplex PCR; TCRdb stores just in-frame clones and leaves some out. That table is the source of V, J and clone size, and D and trimming were worked out from the DNA. The sample has about 220,000 clones; roughly 80% are singletons. The V gene's germline CDR1 is ENHRY and CDR2 SYGVKD. The length of the CDR3 is 14 residues. Trimming pared 2 bases from V and 2 bases from J, leaving 10 bases between. Sequenced: peripheral blood. The V call is TRBV10-3, the J call TRBJ2-7, with D unclear. The sequence derives from a woman aged 25 to 45 who had recovered from COVID-19. CDR3 protein: CAISENQATYEQYF. CDR3 bases: TGTGCCATCAGTGAGAACCAGGCCACCTACGAGCAGTACTTC.